Below, one TCR beta chain is given with its context. Antigen: not known. Germline CDR1 reads SGDLS; CDR2 reads YYNGEE. This CDR3 spans 14 amino acids. The authors generated TCR beta cDNA through 5'RACE template switching with UMIs. Following a re-call of the 5' RACE reads, TCRdb has one entry per CDR3 protein and lacks DNA. The table counts 550,000 to 600,000 distinct CDR3 sequences; roughly 3.4% lies in the top ten. The sample belongs to a study of T cells expressing NK-cell markers. Notes on the study in general: HCMV specificity of the expanded NKG2C+ T cell clones stayed unclear. In a group of roughly 6 donors, dominant NKG2C+ clonotypes represented roughly 1.0-7.0% of CD8+ T cells.

The source is a young man in good health. The sequencing input was blood T cells: a sorted CD56 or NKG2C T cell subset, CD4+ or CD8+ T cells, or bulk PBMC T cells (not recorded which). The J gene is TRBJ2-1, the V gene TRBV9; as DNA is missing, the TRBD1 call by TCRdb cannot be tested. CDR3 sequence reads: CASSVEGQGHEQFF.